A single sample is the source of the 14 T cell receptor beta chains below, sequenced in a study of response to subunit inactivated influenza vaccine. TCRdb ran MiXCR on the RT-PCR reads and lists one entry per CDR3 protein. Altogether 500,000 to 600,000 distinct CDR3 sequences are present, less than 8% being singletons, with the ten largest covering around 13%. The starting material was PBMCs from blood, obtained roughly 24 months after vaccination. These receptors were collected from a man aged 45-69 years who received an inactivated influenza vaccine.

The table lists this clonotype with many counts. Relative to the germline gene, one junction end is altered; a read error may explain this. The J gene is TRBJ2-5, the V gene TRBV7-7; perhaps TRBD1 as D (5 bases). The CDR3 loop spans 13 amino acids. Germline V gene data show CDR1 as SSHAT and CDR2 as FNYEAQ (reference sequence). CDR3 in DNA: TGTGCTAGCAGCTTAGACAGACAAGAGACCCAGTACTTC. Translating it yields CASSLDRQETQYF. Drawing the rest from reference TRBV7-7 and TRBJ2-5, the complete variable domain is GAGVSQSPRYKVTKRGQDVTLRCDPISSHATLYWYQQALGQGPEFLTYFNYEAQPDKSGLPSDRFSAERPEGSISTLTIQRTEQRDSAMYRCASSLDRQETQYFGPGTRLLVL.

The V gene is TRBV10-3, the J gene TRBJ1-5; 9 positions match TRBD1. V shed 10 bases, J shed 5 bases, and the junction held 6 bases outside the gene matches. The CDR3 consists of 13 residues. Germline V CDR1 and CDR2: ENHRY, SYGVKD. The CDR3 sequence is CASTGGRDQPQHF. The CDR3 region has the DNA TGTGCCAGCACAGGGGGCCGGGATCAGCCCCAGCATTTT.

The chain carries TRBV11-2 and TRBJ1-4, with 10 bases identical to TRBD1. Germline V gene data show CDR1 as SGHAT and CDR2 as FQNNGV. Germline trimming cut 4 bases from V and 6 bases from J; bases unmatched to any gene: 5. The CDR3 contains 15 residues. CDR3 amino acids: CASSSSDRGHEKLFF. The DNA of the CDR3 is TGTGCCAGCAGCTCCTCAGACAGGGGGCATGAAAAACTGTTTTTT.

This chain joins TRBV25-1 and TRBJ2-5; D not certain. Germline V CDR1 and CDR2: MGHDK, SYGVNS. The V gene lost 1 base and the J gene lost 7 bases, with 13 bases spanning the gap. The CDR3 is made up of 14 amino acids. This chain's CDR3 is CASSEFLVEGTQYF. The CDR3 DNA reads TGTGCCAGCAGTGAATTTTTAGTGGAAGGGACCCAGTACTTC. The full variable domain, with the rest looked up from reference TRBV25-1 and TRBJ2-5, is EADIYQTPRYLVIGTGKKITLECSQTMGHDKMYWYQQDPGMELHLIHYSYGVNSTEKGDLSSESTVSRIRTEHFPLTLESARPSHTSQYLCASSEFLVEGTQYFGPGTRLLVL.

This clonotype was recorded a few times. The rearrangement joins TRBV7-2 to TRBJ2-7, with 15 bases that match TRBD2. The CDR3 covers 14 residues. V shed 4 bases and J 6 bases; nucleotides not matched to a gene: 1. Per the germline V gene, CDR1 is SGHTA and CDR2 is FQGNSA. The CDR3 region has the DNA TGTGCCAGCAGCTCGGGACTAGCGGGAGGCGAGCAGTACTTC. Translating it yields CASSSGLAGGEQYF.

This clonotype has only a few counts. V usage is TRBV29-1 and J usage is TRBJ2-6; possible D gene TRBD1, 6 bases. In germline, CDR1 is SQVTM, CDR2 ANQGSEA. Trimming left V 6 bases short and J 4 bases short, with 13 bases between. The CDR3 spans 14 residues. The CDR3 loop is CSVSRGTGANVLTF. The DNA of the CDR3 is TGCAGCGTATCTAGGGGGACCGGGGCCAACGTCCTGACTTTC. Drawing the rest from reference TRBV29-1 and TRBJ2-6, the complete variable domain is SAVISQKPSRDICQRGTSLTIQCQVDSQVTMMFWYRQQPGQSLTLIATANQGSEATYESGFVIDKFPISRPNLTFSTLTVSNMSPEDSSIYLCSVSRGTGANVLTFGAGSRLTVL.

This clonotype turned up a few times. The gene calls are TRBV7-2 and TRBJ2-3; 7 positions match TRBD2. Germline loops: CDR1 SGHTA, CDR2 FQGNSA. The V segment lost 2 bases and the J segment 0 bases; nucleotides outside the gene matches: 23. CDR3 size: 22 residues. CDR3 bases: TGTGCCAGCAGCTTATTGGGATCTCTGGGATCTTGGGGGGGTAGTAGCACAGATACGCAGTATTTT. It specifies CASSLLGSLGSWGGSSTDTQYF.

This clonotype has a handful of counts. CDR3 bases: TGTGCCAGGAAACCGGACGGCGGTTTTCAGCCCCAGCATTTT. This sequence encodes CARKPDGGFQPQHF. The J gene is TRBJ1-5, the V gene TRBV6-1; D not resolved. Trimming stripped 9 bases from V and 6 bases from J, with 18 bases between. This CDR3 has 14 residues. CDR1 and CDR2 from the germline V gene are MNHNS and SASEGT.

This clonotype was counted a few times. For the CDR3, the DNA is TGTGCCAGTAGTTATGGACAGTGGTCCACTGAAGCTTTCTTT. Translating gives CASSYGQWSTEAFF. The rearrangement links TRBV19 to TRBJ1-1; a weak D match, TRBD1 (6 bases). There are 14 residues in the CDR3. V was trimmed by 5 bases and J by 4 bases, leaving 14 bases between them. In germline, CDR1 is LNHDA, CDR2 SQIVND (reference sequence).

This clonotype came up many times. The V and J genes are TRBV4-3 and TRBJ2-1; a possible D gene is TRBD1 (6 bases). Trimming removed 4 bases at V and 4 bases at J, with 17 bases between. This CDR3 is built from 16 residues. Germline lookup yields CDR1 LGHNA and CDR2 YSLEER. The CDR3 region is CASSPKGSRGYNEQFF. Written as DNA, the CDR3 is TGCGCCAGCAGCCCGAAGGGGTCGAGGGGGTACAATGAGCAGTTCTTC.

Ten or more counts support this clonotype. The rearrangement links TRBV6-2 or TRBV6-3 to TRBJ1-5, with D perhaps TRBD1 (6 bases). The CDR3 sequence is 14 residues long. Looked up from germline, CDR1 is MNHEY and CDR2 is SVGEGT. Trimming stripped 6 bases from V and 7 bases from J, with 16 bases between. In nucleotides, the CDR3 is TGTGCCAGCAGGGTGAGGGGGGAAGACCAGCCCCAGCATTTT. Translating it yields CASRVRGEDQPQHF.

The rearrangement links TRBV5-1 to TRBJ2-3; 8 nucleotides align to TRBD2. The CDR3 is 16 amino acids. The germline CDR1 and CDR2 sequences are SGHRS and YFSETQ. The V gene end was trimmed by 4 bases and the J gene end by 3 bases; junction bases not matched to a gene: 10. CDR3 protein: CASSATSGTRTDTQYF. CDR3 in DNA: TGCGCCAGCAGCGCCACATCCGGGACTAGGACAGATACGCAGTATTTT.

The chain uses TRBV12-3 or TRBV12-4 and TRBJ2-1; TRBD1 matches at 11 bases. Trimming removed 6 bases from V and 3 bases from J; junction bases left unmatched: 10. CDR3 length: 17 amino acids. In DNA, the CDR3 is TGTGCCAGCAGAAATAGGAGAGGGACAGGGGGCTACAATGAGCAGTTCTTC. Translated: CASRNRRGTGGYNEQFF.

This clonotype was observed a handful of times. The chain has TRBV7-9 and TRBJ2-4; D is uncertain. This CDR3 has 17 amino acids. V dropped 1 base and J dropped 0 bases, with 13 bases sitting between them. Looked up from germline, CDR1 is SEHNR and CDR2 is FQNEAQ (reference sequence). The CDR3 loop is CASSLGGVELAKNIQYF. CDR3 in DNA: TGTGCCAGCAGCTTAGGTGGAGTGGAGCTAGCCAAAAACATTCAGTACTTC.